These 23 T cell receptor beta chains originate from one sample sequenced in a study of neoadjuvant anti-PD-1 for oral cavity cancer. Some clones are missing from TCRdb's copy, which holds only in-frame ones; the method was immunoSEQ multiplex PCR. The sample lists 14,000 or so clones, 50% to 65% seen once, with just under 3% in the top ten. The sequences come from PBMCs, collected before nivolumab (anti-PD-1) treatment. The receptors originated from a person between 40 and 79 years old with oral cavity squamous cell carcinoma.

This clone showed up just a few times. The chain links TRBV18 to TRBJ1-3; D unresolved. The CDR3 spans 17 residues. The germline V gene encodes CDR1 KGHSH and CDR2 LQKENI. Trimming took off 3 bases at V and 2 bases at J, with 17 bases between the two ends. The CDR3 DNA follows: TGTGCCAGCTCACCCCTCCTCCCCGTTGGTGCTGGAAACACCATATATTTT. Encoded protein: CASSPLLPVGAGNTIYF.

The chain has TRBV5-1 and TRBJ2-1, with D possibly matching TRBD1 (6 bases). Germline V gene sequence: CDR1 SGHRS, CDR2 YFSETQ. Between the trimmed V and J ends, which lost 4 bases and 1 base, there was a span of 9 bases. CDR3 length equals 14 residues. The CDR3 region has the DNA TGCGCCAGCAGCCGGACAGCGTCCTACAATGAGCAGTTCTTC. The encoded protein is CASSRTASYNEQFF.

The CDR3 reads CASSPPGGGPRGYTF. The CDR3 nucleotides are TGCGCCAGCAGCCCGCCCGGGGGGGGGCCGAGAGGCTACACCTTC. The rearrangement uses TRBV5-1 and TRBJ1-2, with D maybe TRBD1 (6 bases). From germline, CDR1 is SGHRS and CDR2 YFSETQ. This CDR3 region has 15 residues. V lost 4 bases, J lost 8 bases, and 21 bases lay in between.

This chain connects TRBV6-5 to TRBJ2-5; D is perhaps TRBD2 (6 bases). This CDR3 region has 13 residues. Per the germline V gene, CDR1 is MNHEY and CDR2 is SVGAGI. V was trimmed by 4 bases and J by 2 bases, leaving 8 bases between them. CDR3 sequence (DNA): TGTGCCAGCAGTTGGGGACTGCAAGAGACCCAGTACTTC. Amino acids: CASSWGLQETQYF.

J is TRBJ2-3 and V is TRBV5-1; TRBD2 matches at 10 bases. Germline assignment: CDR1 SGHRS and CDR2 YFSETQ. Unmatched junction bases numbered 7, after V lost 1 base and J lost 2 bases. The CDR3 has 17 amino acids. The CDR3 DNA follows: TGCGCCAGCAGCTTGAAAGTTAGCGGGGGGCCCACAGATACGCAGTATTTT. Amino acids: CASSLKVSGGPTDTQYF.

This clone was seen a few times. The chain employs TRBV6-1 and TRBJ1-2, with TRBD1 matching over 10 bases. With V trimmed by 1 base and J by 7 bases, 6 bases remained unmatched. Germline loops: CDR1 MNHNS, CDR2 SASEGT. This CDR3 is 15 amino acids long. CDR3 DNA: TGTGCCAGCAGTGAAGAGACAGGGGGCGCGGGTGGCTACACCTTC. Amino acid sequence: CASSEETGGAGGYTF.

This clone was seen more than once but under ten times. The CDR3 bases are TGTGCCAGTACCTATACCAACTTCGGGACAGGAGGCGCTCGGAGAAACACCATATATTTT. Encoded protein: CASTYTNFGTGGARRNTIYF. This rearrangement joins TRBV19 to TRBJ1-3; 8 bases map to TRBD1. The CDR3 length is 20 residues. Trimming took 7 bases from V and 5 from J; bases not matched to a gene: 25. Germline V lookup: CDR1 LNHDA, CDR2 SQIVND (reference sequence).

This clone was counted a few times. V gene TRBV6-5 combines with J gene TRBJ1-1; weak D call: TRBD1 (6 bases). Germline CDR1 reads MNHEY; CDR2 reads SVGAGI. Between the trimmed V and J ends, which lost 4 bases and 6 bases, there was a span of 9 bases. This CDR3 comprises 12 residues. CDR3: CASSFTGSEAFF. CDR3 coding DNA: TGTGCCAGCAGTTTCACAGGGTCTGAAGCTTTCTTT.

The V gene is TRBV30, the J gene TRBJ2-1; no definite D call. The CDR3 totals 11 residues. Per germline, CDR1 GTSNPN and CDR2 SVGIG (reference sequence). The V and J ends lost 2 bases and 8 bases respectively, with 7 bases between them. CDR3 sequence (DNA): TGTGCCTGGAGTAGAAGGGATGAGCAGTTCTTC. Residues: CAWSRRDEQFF.

This rearrangement joins TRBV6-5 to TRBJ1-4; TRBD1 matches at 9 bases. Germline V CDR1 and CDR2: MNHEY, SVGAGI. V dropped 5 bases and J dropped 10; count of bases not matched to a gene: 11. This CDR3 spans 15 amino acids. CDR3 DNA: TGTGCCAGCAGTCCCGGGGACAGGGATTTTGCAAAACTGTTTTTT. It yields the protein CASSPGDRDFAKLFF.

This clone was seen a handful of times. The chain employs TRBV7-3 and TRBJ1-1; TRBD1 agrees at 8 bases. J gave up 3 bases and V 2 bases, and 2 bases lay outside the gene matches. CDR3 length: 14 amino acids. Per germline, CDR1 SGHTA and CDR2 FQGTGA. CDR3: CASSLQGADTEAFF. Written as DNA, the CDR3 is TGTGCCAGCAGCTTACAGGGGGCGGACACTGAAGCTTTCTTT.

The rearrangement joins TRBV4-1 to TRBJ2-2, with TRBD1 matching over 9 bases. J was trimmed by 6 bases and V by 4 bases; bases with no gene match: 6. This CDR3 spans 15 amino acids. Germline loops: CDR1 MGHRA, CDR2 YSYEKL. The CDR3 region has the DNA TGCGCCAGCAGCCCGGGACAGGGATCGTCCGGGGAGCTGTTTTTT. It encodes CASSPGQGSSGELFF.

This clone was observed a few times. The chain carries TRBV6-6 and TRBJ2-7; 7 nucleotides align to TRBD1. Germline V gene sequence: CDR1 MNHNY, CDR2 SVGAGI (reference sequence). The J segment lost 4 bases and the V segment lost 6 bases, leaving 6 bases of the junction unmatched. The CDR3 contains 13 residues. CDR3 nucleotide sequence: TGTGCCAGCAGACGGGACAGCCAGTACGAGCAGTACTTC. Translated: CASRRDSQYEQYF.

This clone was found a few times. The chain employs TRBV6-6 and TRBJ2-7; D is perhaps TRBD2 (5 bases). Germline-derived CDR1 and CDR2 are MNHNY and SVGAGI (reference sequence). The V and J ends lost 2 bases and 5 bases respectively, with 10 bases between them. The CDR3 length is 13 residues. CDR3 sequence (DNA): TGTGCCAGCAGTTACCTAAGCGGCCACGAGCAGTACTTC. Translated: CASSYLSGHEQYF.

A few counts support this clone. V and J are TRBV4-1 and TRBJ1-1; D call uncertain. The CDR3 runs 13 residues. Germline V lookup: CDR1 MGHRA, CDR2 YSYEKL. Trimming removed 0 bases from V and 6 bases from J, with 8 bases in between. The CDR3 loop reads CASSQEYGPEAFF. CDR3 sequence (DNA): TGCGCCAGCAGCCAAGAATACGGGCCTGAAGCTTTCTTT.

This chain uses TRBV6-1 with TRBJ2-2; 7 nucleotides align to TRBD1. J gave up 0 bases and V 4 bases, and 5 bases lay outside the gene matches. Germline V gives CDR1 MNHNS, CDR2 SASEGT. The CDR3 consists of 16 residues. CDR3 amino acids: CASSAFTGANTGELFF. CDR3 DNA: TGTGCCAGCAGTGCGTTTACAGGGGCGAACACCGGGGAGCTGTTTTTT.

The J gene is TRBJ2-5, the V gene TRBV28; the D gene is possibly TRBD1 (6 bases). The germline V gene encodes CDR1 MDHEN and CDR2 SYDVKM. The CDR3 length is 15 residues. V dropped 8 bases and J dropped 2 bases, with 18 bases sitting between them. CDR3 amino acids: CASVLAGDLQETQYF. In nucleotides, the CDR3 is TGTGCCAGCGTCCTGGCAGGGGATTTGCAAGAGACCCAGTACTTC. Together with reference TRBV28 and TRBJ2-5, the CDR3 gives the full variable domain: DVKVTQSSRYLVKRTGEKVFLECVQDMDHENMFWYRQDPGLGLRLIYFSYDVKMKEKGDIPEGYSVSREKKERFSLILESASTNQTSMYLCASVLAGDLQETQYFGPGTRLLVL.

This chain joins TRBV9 and TRBJ2-3; 13 bases fit TRBD2. The V gene's germline CDR1 is SGDLS and CDR2 YYNGEE. CDR3 length equals 17 residues. The V and J ends lost 0 bases and 5 bases, in that order; junction bases with no gene match: 6. The CDR3 reads CASSVGTSGGARDTQYF. The CDR3 bases are TGTGCCAGCAGCGTAGGCACTAGCGGGGGGGCAAGAGATACGCAGTATTTT.

This clone occurred once. The J gene is TRBJ2-6, the V gene TRBV2; TRBD1 matches at 7 bases. The germline gives CDR1 SNHLY, CDR2 FYNNEI. The V segment lost 4 bases and the J segment 2 bases; nucleotides outside the gene matches: 5. The CDR3 covers 16 residues. The CDR3: CASSATGRTGANVLTF. CDR3 in DNA: TGTGCCAGCAGTGCGACAGGGCGTACTGGGGCCAACGTCCTGACTTTC. Together with reference TRBV2 and TRBJ2-6, the CDR3 gives the full variable domain: EPEVTQTPSHQVTQMGQEVILRCVPISNHLYFYWYRQILGQKVEFLVSFYNNEISEKSEIFDDQFSVERPDGSNFTLKIRSTKLEDSAMYFCASSATGRTGANVLTFGAGSRLTVL.

The rearrangement links TRBV19 to TRBJ2-1; tentatively, D is TRBD1 (6 bases). Trimming took off 3 bases at V and 6 bases at J, with 12 bases between the two ends. This CDR3 has 14 residues. Germline CDR1 LNHDA, CDR2 SQIVND (reference sequence). For the CDR3, the DNA is TGTGCCAGTAGTATGACAGGTGATGCCAATGAGCAGTTCTTC. Encoded protein: CASSMTGDANEQFF.

A few counts support this clone. This rearrangement joins TRBV6-5 to TRBJ1-6, with D possibly being TRBD1 (5 bases). The germline gives CDR1 MNHEY, CDR2 SVGAGI. The CDR3 is 13 residues long. V lost 4 bases and J 6 bases, leaving 7 bases between the germline ends. The CDR3 DNA is TGTGCCAGCAGTTTACAGGTTAATTCACCCCTCCACTTT. Amino acid sequence: CASSLQVNSPLHF.

CDR3 region: CASSEGGIEGYGYTF. CDR3 nucleotide sequence: TGCGCCAGCAGCGAAGGGGGCATAGAGGGCTATGGCTACACCTTC. This rearrangement joins TRBV5-1 to TRBJ1-2; 7 positions match TRBD1. J was trimmed by 4 bases and V by 4 bases; bases with no gene match: 10. This CDR3 has 15 amino acids. The V gene's germline CDR1 is SGHRS and CDR2 YFSETQ.

The CDR3 coding sequence is TGTGCCAGCAGTTACCCGCAGCGGGGGGTATCCGAGCAGTACTTC. Translated, it gives CASSYPQRGVSEQYF. This chain links TRBV6-6 with TRBJ2-7; 9 bases match TRBD2. The germline CDR1 and CDR2 sequences are MNHNY and SVGAGI (reference sequence). The CDR3 is made up of 15 amino acids. Losses at the gene ends were 2 bases for V and 6 bases for J; bases not matched to a gene: 8.